The TCR beta chain under discussion was sequenced for a study of T cells after posttransplantation cyclophosphamide. There are 13 residues in the CDR3. Germline V gene lookup returns CDR1 MDHEN and CDR2 SYDVKM. The V end was cut by 3 bases, the J end by 5 bases, with 5 bases between. General observations from the study: Later post-transplant blood repertoires were often dominated by donor CD8+ memory clones.

Details on this clone: What it recognizes is unknown.

Here immunoSEQ multiplex PCR was the method, and the copy in TCRdb shows in-frame clones only, minus some. This sample has 66,000 or so clones, with roughly 93% found just once. This TCR came from a woman aged 25 to 39 in good health and a related stem cell transplant donor. The sequencing sample was made of PBMCs. The chain carries TRBV28 and TRBJ1-6; D is undetermined. CDR3 bases: TGTGCCAGCAGTTTTTTTGATAATTCACCCCTCCACTTT. Translated: CASSFFDNSPLHF.